This passage covers 17 T cell receptor beta chains from one sample sequenced in a study of CD8+ T cells in alopecia areata. Stated treatment: oral pan-JAK inhibitor, 5-10 mg twice daily. Extracted from the samples, RNA was reverse transcribed into cDNA to serve as the sequencing template. This table comes from immunoSEQ multiplex PCR, and its TCRdb copy is limited to in-frame clones, with some not included. This sample has roughly 120,000 clones, with around 58% found just once. The source material was CD8+ T cells sorted from blood, sampled at week 4, from a patient treated with tofacitinib. The receptors were gathered from a human donor with alopecia areata.

This CDR3 is CAWAPGTGGNTIYF. Here the CDR3 DNA reads TGTGCCTGGGCACCCGGGACAGGGGGAAACACCATATATTTT. The rearrangement uses TRBV30 and TRBJ1-3; 9 positions match TRBD1. The trim removed 5 bases at V and 4 bases at J, leaving 6 bases unmatched. CDR1 is GTSNPN, CDR2 SVGIG, per germline (reference sequence). The length of the CDR3 is 14 residues.

The chain links TRBV29-1 to TRBJ2-7, with TRBD1 matching 7 bases. Trimming removed 6 bases from V and 2 bases from J; junction bases left unmatched: 7. The CDR3 sequence is 13 residues long. Germline values: CDR1 SQVTM, CDR2 ANQGSEA. CDR3 sequence (DNA): TGCAGCGTACGAGGGGACAGCACCTACGAGCAGTACTTC. This encodes CSVRGDSTYEQYF.

The CDR3 protein is CASTIGGAAYGYTF. The CDR3 bases are TGTGCCAGTACAATAGGGGGCGCGGCATATGGCTACACCTTC. The gene calls are TRBV19 and TRBJ1-2, with 7 bases identical to TRBD1. This CDR3 spans 14 amino acids. Germline-derived CDR1 and CDR2 are LNHDA and SQIVND (reference sequence). With V trimmed by 7 bases and J by 5 bases, 10 bases remained unmatched.

This chain joins TRBV6-5 and TRBJ2-3; TRBD2 matches at 7 bases. The germline V gene encodes CDR1 MNHEY and CDR2 SVGAGI. The CDR3 sequence is 15 residues long. The V segment lost 2 bases and the J segment 0 bases; nucleotides outside the gene matches: 2. CDR3: CASSYGGGSTDTQYF. For the CDR3, the DNA is TGTGCCAGCAGTTACGGCGGGGGTAGCACAGATACGCAGTATTTT.

This clone was seen a few times. The J gene is TRBJ2-3, the V gene TRBV30; 12 positions match TRBD2. Unmatched junction bases numbered 6, after V lost 1 base and J lost 1 base. The CDR3 consists of 17 residues. The germline gives CDR1 GTSNPN, CDR2 SVGIG (reference sequence). CDR3 amino acids: CAWSGYGLAGRTDTQYF. CDR3 DNA: TGTGCCTGGAGTGGATATGGACTAGCGGGACGCACAGATACGCAGTATTTT.

The CDR3 loop is CSAADRISYNEQFF. The CDR3 DNA sequence: TGCAGCGCCGCGGACAGAATCTCCTACAATGAGCAGTTCTTC. The J gene is TRBJ2-1, the V gene TRBV29-1, with D perhaps matching TRBD1 (6 bases). The germline V gene encodes CDR1 SQVTM and CDR2 ANQGSEA. The V end was cut by 7 bases, the J end by 0 bases, with 13 bases between. The CDR3 has 14 residues.

V is TRBV4-1 and J is TRBJ2-5, with 8 bases matching TRBD2. Germline values: CDR1 MGHRA, CDR2 YSYEKL. J was trimmed by 3 bases and V by 0 bases; bases with no gene match: 6. The CDR3 runs 16 residues. CDR3 protein: CASSQDIEAGEETQYF. For the CDR3, the DNA is TGCGCCAGCAGCCAAGATATCGAAGCGGGGGAAGAGACCCAGTACTTC.

This chain uses TRBV5-6 with TRBJ2-7; D may correspond to TRBD1 or TRBD2 (5 bases each). CDR3 length: 14 amino acids. Germline lookup yields CDR1 SGHDT and CDR2 YYEEEE. The ends were cut back, 4 bases at V and 3 bases at J, with 14 bases in the middle. CDR3 in amino acids: CASSPWGNNYEQYF. The CDR3 DNA reads TGTGCCAGCAGCCCCTGGGGGAATAACTACGAGCAGTACTTC.

The chain combines TRBV18 with TRBJ2-1; 8 bases map to TRBD1. CDR3 length: 14 residues. Trimming removed 4 bases from V and 8 bases from J; junction bases left unmatched: 7. The germline V gene has CDR1 KGHSH and CDR2 LQKENI. Here the CDR3 DNA reads TGTGCCAGCTCACTCGGACAGGGAGTGGATGAGCAGTTCTTC. Amino acids: CASSLGQGVDEQFF.

The chain is built from TRBV15 and TRBJ1-5; unclear D gene. There are 16 residues in the CDR3. V was cut by 4 bases and J by 5 bases, with 18 bases left in between. From germline, CDR1 is LNHNV and CDR2 YYDKDF (reference sequence). CDR3 coding DNA: TGTGCCACCAGCACTCGTGAATTTAGCTGGGATCAGCCCCAGCATTTT. Protein product: CATSTREFSWDQPQHF.

This clone was detected only a few times. CDR3 loop: CAWSRQAYEQYF. The CDR3 bases are TGTGCCTGGAGTCGACAGGCCTACGAGCAGTACTTC. The chain couples TRBV30 to TRBJ2-7; tentatively, D is TRBD1 (6 bases). Looked up from germline, CDR1 is GTSNPN and CDR2 is SVGIG (reference sequence). The CDR3 extends over 12 amino acids. The ends were cut back, 2 bases at V and 2 bases at J, with 7 bases in the middle. Looking up the rest from reference TRBV30 and TRBJ2-7 gives the full variable domain: SQTIHQWPATLVQPVGSPLSLECTVEGTSNPNLYWYRQAAGRGLQLLFYSVGIGQISSEVPQNLSASRPQDRQFILSSKKLLLSDSGFYLCAWSRQAYEQYFGPGTRLTVT.

The chain joins TRBV5-1 to TRBJ2-1; 10 positions match TRBD1. Trimming took 0 bases from V and 3 from J; bases not matched to a gene: 3. The CDR3 totals 16 residues. Germline V CDR1 and CDR2: SGHRS, YFSETQ. The CDR3 nucleotides read TGCGCCAGCAGCTTGGCCGGGACAGGGGACTACAATGAGCAGTTCTTC. It yields the protein CASSLAGTGDYNEQFF.

The chain joins TRBV13 to TRBJ1-4; maybe TRBD1 (6 bases). The germline CDR1 and CDR2 sequences are PRHDT and FYEKMQ (reference sequence). V was shortened by 5 bases and J by 5 bases, with 12 bases between the two germline ends. The CDR3 extends over 14 amino acids. Written as DNA, the CDR3 is TGTGCCAGCAGCGCTGGACAGTTAAATGAAAAACTGTTTTTT. It translates to CASSAGQLNEKLFF.

This chain links TRBV14 with TRBJ2-1, with 10 bases fitting TRBD2. Germline V gene data show CDR1 as SGHDN and CDR2 as FVKESK. V shed 4 bases and J 4 bases; nucleotides not matched to a gene: 4. The CDR3 is 15 amino acids. As DNA, the CDR3 is TGTGCCAGCAGCCCAGGACTAGCGGCTTACAATGAGCAGTTCTTC. As protein: CASSPGLAAYNEQFF.

The V call is TRBV7-3, the J call TRBJ2-5; 9 bases line up with TRBD1. Per the germline V gene, CDR1 is SGHTA and CDR2 is FQGTGA. The CDR3 sequence is 15 residues long. The junction had 8 bases not matched to a gene; V was cut back by 5 bases and J by 4 bases. The chain's CDR3 is CASSPTGGPLETQYF. In DNA, the CDR3 is TGTGCCAGCAGCCCGACAGGGGGACCTCTAGAGACCCAGTACTTC.

The chain is built from TRBV25-1 and TRBJ2-7; weak D call: TRBD1 (6 bases). V was pared by 5 bases and J by 5 bases, with 10 bases between. The CDR3 length is 12 residues. In germline, CDR1 is MGHDK, CDR2 SYGVNS. The CDR3 nucleotides read TGTGCCAGCAGTAACACAGGGCACGAGCAGTACTTC. Its protein product is CASSNTGHEQYF.

The rearrangement links TRBV2 to TRBJ2-7, with D possibly matching TRBD1 (6 bases). Trimming removed 2 bases at V and 5 bases at J, with 10 bases between. The CDR3 has 13 amino acids. The V gene's germline CDR1 is SNHLY and CDR2 FYNNEI. CDR3 residues: CASSEWGRDEQYF. CDR3 nucleotides: TGTGCCAGCAGTGAATGGGGGCGGGACGAGCAGTACTTC.